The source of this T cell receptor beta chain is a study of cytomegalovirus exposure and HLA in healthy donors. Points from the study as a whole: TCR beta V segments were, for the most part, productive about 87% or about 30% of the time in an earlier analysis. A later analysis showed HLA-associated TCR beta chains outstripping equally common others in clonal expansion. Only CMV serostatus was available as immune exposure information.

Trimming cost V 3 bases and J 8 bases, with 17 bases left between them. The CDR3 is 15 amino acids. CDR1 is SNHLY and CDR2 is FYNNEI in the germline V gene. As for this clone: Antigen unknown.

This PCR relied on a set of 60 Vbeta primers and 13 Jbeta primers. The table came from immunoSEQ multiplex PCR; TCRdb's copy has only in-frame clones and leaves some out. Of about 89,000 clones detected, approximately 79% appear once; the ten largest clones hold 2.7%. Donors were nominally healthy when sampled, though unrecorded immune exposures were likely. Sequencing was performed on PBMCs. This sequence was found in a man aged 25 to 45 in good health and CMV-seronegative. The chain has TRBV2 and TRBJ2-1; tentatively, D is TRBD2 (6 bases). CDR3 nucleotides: TGTGCCAGCAGTGATGGTCTAGCGTACCAAGATGAGCAGTTCTTC. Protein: CASSDGLAYQDEQFF.